The 16 T cell receptor beta chains below were found in one sample sequenced in a study of T cells in Graves' hyperthyroidism and ophthalmopathy. Amplification of TCR beta CDR3 regions was performed using RNA transcripts as template. The HTBI set primed first-round TCR CDR3 RT-PCR. Each CDR3 protein gets one entry after TCRdb re-called the multiplex PCR reads with MiXCR. The table shows around 180,000 distinct CDR3 sequences, with about a sixth occurring only once. The sample comprised blood. Receptor source: a woman aged 50 to 65 with Graves' hyperthyroidism.

This clonotype has at least ten counts. The gene calls are TRBV5-6 and TRBJ1-1; no firm D call. V was shortened by 2 bases and J by 6 bases, with 14 bases between the two germline ends. The CDR3 has 14 residues. Germline V gene lookup returns CDR1 SGHDT and CDR2 YYEEEE. DNA for the CDR3: TGTGCCAGCAGCTTAACAATTCGGGGAGCTGAAGCTTTCTTT. Amino acid sequence: CASSLTIRGAEAFF.

This sequence joins TRBV6-1 and TRBJ2-7; 10 bases fit TRBD2. Germline V gene sequence: CDR1 MNHNS, CDR2 SASEGT. V shed 5 bases and J 7 bases; nucleotides not matched to a gene: 8. CDR3 length: 14 residues. The CDR3 sequence: CASSPSGRAWEQYF. The CDR3 DNA reads as TGTGCCAGCAGTCCAAGCGGGAGGGCCTGGGAGCAGTACTTC.

At least ten counts were recorded for this clonotype. The rearrangement links TRBV29-1 to TRBJ1-1; D is possibly TRBD1 (6 bases). Germline CDR1 reads SQVTM; CDR2 reads ANQGSEA. This CDR3 region has 14 residues. Deletions cut 4 bases from V and 4 bases from J, with 16 bases between. The DNA of the CDR3 is TGCAGCGTTGGGGGAGGTACAGGGAGCACTGAAGCTTTCTTT. Protein sequence: CSVGGGTGSTEAFF.

This chain connects TRBV7-6 to TRBJ2-2, with D perhaps TRBD2 (5 bases). Trimming removed 5 bases from V and 6 bases from J, with 13 bases in between. This CDR3 region has 14 residues. CDR1 and CDR2 (germline): SGHVS, FNYEAQ. CDR3 sequence reads: CASSQIGLSGELFF. CDR3 bases: TGTGCCAGCAGCCAAATTGGACTCTCCGGGGAGCTGTTTTTT.

In its sample, this clonotype was seen a few times. The V gene is TRBV5-1, the J gene TRBJ2-1, with TRBD2 as a possible D gene (6 bases). Deletions cut 0 bases from V and 7 bases from J, with 14 bases between. Germline V gene data show CDR1 as SGHRS and CDR2 as YFSETQ. This CDR3 has 15 amino acids. The CDR3 sequence: CASSLVGGEVNEQFF. The CDR3 bases are TGCGCCAGCAGCTTGGTGGGCGGGGAGGTGAATGAGCAGTTCTTC.

The table lists this clonotype with many counts. The chain recombines TRBV18 with TRBJ1-1; no clear D gene. The CDR3 is 13 residues long. The V gene lost 6 bases and the J gene lost 0 bases, with 8 bases spanning the gap. Germline lookup yields CDR1 KGHSH and CDR2 LQKENI. Written as DNA, the CDR3 is TGTGCCAGCTCTCCCGAGGTGAACACTGAAGCTTTCTTT. It specifies CASSPEVNTEAFF.

This clonotype appeared a few times. V is TRBV18 and J is TRBJ2-2; 7 bases fit TRBD1. The ends lost 1 base at V and 2 bases at J; junction bases unmatched: 4. The CDR3 totals 16 residues. Germline CDR1 reads KGHSH; CDR2 reads LQKENI. The CDR3 here is CASSPRQGTNTGELFF. CDR3 DNA: TGTGCCAGCTCACCACGACAGGGTACAAACACCGGGGAGCTGTTTTTT.

This clonotype has at least ten counts. The rearrangement links TRBV7-2 to TRBJ2-7; 7 bases are a match to TRBD1. V lost 5 bases, J lost 2 bases, and 6 bases stayed unmatched. Germline CDR1 is SGHTA and CDR2 is FQGNSA. CDR3 size: 14 residues. This CDR3 reads CASSGRTGAYEQYF. CDR3 nucleotides: TGTGCCAGCAGCGGTCGGACAGGAGCCTACGAGCAGTACTTC. Based on the CDR3 plus reference TRBV7-2 and TRBJ2-7, the full variable domain is GAGVSQSPSNKVTEKGKDVELRCDPISGHTALYWYRQSLGQGLEFLIYFQGNSAPDKSGLPSDRFSAERTGGSVSTLTIQRTQQEDSAVYLCASSGRTGAYEQYFGPGTRLTVT.

This clonotype has only a few counts. Possible read error: a much larger clone is one base away. The chain has TRBV15 and TRBJ1-5; 7 positions agree with TRBD1. The CDR3 sequence is 16 residues long. Looked up from germline, CDR1 is LNHNV and CDR2 is YYDKDF (reference sequence). CDR3 in DNA: TGTGTCACCAGCAGCGACGCCGGGACAGCTAATCAGCCCCAGCATTTT. This gives the protein CVTSSDAGTANQPQHF. The whole variable domain, remainder taken from reference TRBV15 and TRBJ1-5, is DAMVIQNPRYQVTQFGKPVTLSCSQTLNHNVMYWYQQKSSQAPKLLFHYYDKDFNNEADTPDNFQSRRPNTSFCFLDIRSPGLGDTAMYLCVTSSDAGTANQPQHFGDGTRLSIL.

This clonotype was picked up many times. The DNA for the CDR3 is TGTGCCAGCAGCGAGCGTGGGTCCCACAATGAGCAGTTCTTC. Its protein is CASSERGSHNEQFF. J is TRBJ2-1 and V is TRBV7-2; no reliable D call. The CDR3 length is 14 residues. In germline, CDR1 is SGHTA, CDR2 FQGNSA. Trimming stripped 5 bases from V and 5 bases from J, with 13 bases between.

The V call is TRBV12-3 or TRBV12-4, the J call TRBJ1-1; D gene uncertain. V gave up 6 bases and J gave up 0 bases, with 11 bases separating them. The CDR3 has 14 residues. For the CDR3, the DNA is TGTGCCAGCAGCACGATGAATTTGAACACTGAAGCTTTCTTT. It yields the protein CASSTMNLNTEAFF.

Many counts were recorded for this clonotype. The rearrangement links TRBV20-1 to TRBJ2-6, with 10 bases fitting TRBD1. V was clipped by 3 bases and J by 4 bases; unmatched bases: 9. This CDR3 is built from 17 residues. The V gene's germline CDR1 is DFQATT and CDR2 SNEGSKA (reference sequence). The CDR3: CSASGTGDALGANVLTF. As DNA, the CDR3 is TGCAGTGCTAGTGGGACAGGGGACGCTCTGGGGGCCAACGTCCTGACTTTC.

This clonotype was counted at least ten times. The V call is TRBV9, the J call TRBJ1-1, with 8 bases matching TRBD1. V was clipped by 0 bases and J by 8 bases; unmatched bases: 12. CDR3 length equals 16 residues. CDR1 and CDR2 (germline): SGDLS, YYNGEE. CDR3 nucleotide sequence: TGTGCCAGCAGCGTAGATAAGGGGACAGGCCGTACAGAAGCTTTCTTT. It encodes CASSVDKGTGRTEAFF.

This clonotype was found many times. This chain links TRBV13 with TRBJ2-7; D possibly corresponds to TRBD1 (6 bases). The CDR3 covers 11 residues. The V end was cut by 5 bases, the J end by 6 bases, with 8 bases between. Looked up from germline, CDR1 is PRHDT and CDR2 is FYEKMQ (reference sequence). The chain's CDR3 is CASSLQGEQYF. The CDR3, as DNA: TGTGCCAGCAGCCTACAGGGCGAGCAGTACTTC. The full variable domain, its missing parts supplied by reference TRBV13 and TRBJ2-7, is AAGVIQSPRHLIKEKRETATLKCYPIPRHDTVYWYQQGPGQDPQFLISFYEKMQSDKGSIPDRFSAQQFSDYHSELNMSSLELGDSALYFCASSLQGEQYFGPGTRLTVT.

This rearrangement joins TRBV9 to TRBJ2-4; 8 bases are shared with TRBD1. This CDR3 is built from 15 residues. Germline CDR1 and CDR2: SGDLS and YYNGEE. J lost 11 bases, V lost 4 bases, and 14 bases had no gene match. The chain's CDR3 is CASSPDQGAPVFQYF. The CDR3 coding sequence is TGTGCCAGCAGCCCCGATCAGGGGGCGCCGGTTTTTCAGTACTTC.

This clonotype was recorded at least ten times. This sequence joins TRBV6-1 and TRBJ2-1; possible D gene TRBD2, 5 bases. The CDR3 consists of 13 residues. The germline gives CDR1 MNHNS, CDR2 SASEGT. The V end lost 6 bases, the J end lost 6 bases, and 12 bases lay between the germline ends. The CDR3 nucleotides are TGTGCCAGCAGACTCGGGGTAGGCAATGAGCAGTTCTTC. Amino acid sequence: CASRLGVGNEQFF.